Below are 27 T cell receptor beta chains sequenced from a single sample in a study of CD8 T cells in Susac syndrome. cDNA came from about 0.5 to 1 ug RNA primed by random hexamers. TCRdb ran MiXCR on the immunoSEQ multiplex PCR reads and lists one entry per CDR3 protein. This sample has 350,000 to 550,000 distinct CDR3 sequences, with approximately 85% found just once. The sample comprised CD8+ T cells from PBMCs. The receptor set was obtained from a human donor with multiple sclerosis.

The rearrangement uses TRBV27 and TRBJ2-3; 13 nucleotides line up with TRBD2. Germline CDR1 MNHEY, CDR2 SMNVEV (reference sequence). After removal of 4 bases from V and 5 bases from J, the junction contained 15 bases not matched to a gene. The CDR3 length is 19 residues. CDR3 bases: TGTGCCAGCAGTTCCGCCGGGACTAGCGGGACTTTTCAAGGAGATACGCAGTATTTT. Amino acids: CASSSAGTSGTFQGDTQYF.

This clonotype was detected a few times. Written as DNA, the CDR3 is TGTGCCAGCAGCCTAGCGGCCAATGAGCAGTTCTTC. This encodes CASSLAANEQFF. The chain joins TRBV5-6 to TRBJ2-1, with 7 bases fitting TRBD2. From germline, CDR1 is SGHDT and CDR2 YYEEEE. The CDR3 sequence is 12 residues long. The J segment lost 6 bases and the V segment lost 4 bases, leaving 1 base of the junction unmatched.

The genes are TRBV4-1 and TRBJ2-1, with 11 nucleotides matching TRBD2. This CDR3 is built from 18 residues. With 4 bases clipped from V and 3 bases from J, the junction kept 11 bases outside the gene matches. CDR1 and CDR2 (germline): MGHRA, YSYEKL. This CDR3 reads CASSLHAAGTSGYNEQFF. The CDR3 DNA reads as TGCGCCAGCAGCCTGCATGCCGCCGGGACTAGCGGCTACAATGAGCAGTTCTTC.

J is TRBJ2-1 and V is TRBV9, with no clear D. The germline V gene has CDR1 SGDLS and CDR2 YYNGEE. This CDR3 spans 16 amino acids. V lost 3 bases to trimming and J lost 0 bases, with 13 bases between them. The CDR3: CASSALGRSSYNEQFF. For the CDR3, the DNA is TGTGCCAGCAGCGCCCTGGGTCGTAGCTCCTACAATGAGCAGTTCTTC.

V is TRBV12-3 or TRBV12-4 and J is TRBJ2-5; D is possibly TRBD2 (5 bases). The CDR3 has 13 amino acids. V was shortened by 3 bases and J by 4 bases, with 9 bases between the two germline ends. CDR3: CASSLMEVETQYF. CDR3 DNA sequence: TGTGCCAGCAGTTTGATGGAGGTAGAGACCCAGTACTTC.

A note on this clonotype: One junction end does not reproduce the germline sequence, and a read error may be involved. This chain connects TRBV12-3 or TRBV12-4 to TRBJ1-3; D is undetermined. This CDR3 is built from 12 residues. CDR3 nucleotides: TGTGCCAGCAGTACATCTGAAAACACCATATATTTT. Its translation: CASSTSENTIYF.

This clonotype was counted once. This chain links TRBV6-2 or TRBV6-3 with TRBJ2-1; weak D call: TRBD1 (6 bases). The CDR3 spans 14 residues. V dropped 6 bases and J dropped 6 bases, with 15 bases sitting between them. CDR1 is MNHEY and CDR2 is SVGEGT in the germline V gene. The CDR3: CASSQGHRPNEQFF. The CDR3 DNA is TGTGCCAGCAGCCAGGGACACCGCCCCAATGAGCAGTTCTTC.

The chain has TRBV7-3 and TRBJ2-1, with 7 bases matching TRBD2. V lost 0 bases, J lost 4 bases, and 3 bases stayed unmatched. There are 15 residues in the CDR3. In germline, CDR1 is SGHTA, CDR2 FQGTGA. This chain's CDR3 is CASSLTGLLYNEQFF. CDR3 bases: TGTGCCAGCAGCTTAACGGGACTATTGTACAATGAGCAGTTCTTC.

The chain combines TRBV27 with TRBJ1-1; a possible D gene is TRBD1 (5 bases). V was shortened by 3 bases and J by 7 bases, with 15 bases between the two germline ends. This CDR3 comprises 14 residues. Germline V gives CDR1 MNHEY, CDR2 SMNVEV (reference sequence). CDR3 region: CASSFSGRALEAFF. The CDR3 coding sequence is TGTGCCAGCAGTTTCTCGGGCAGGGCGCTTGAAGCTTTCTTT.

This clonotype came up a few times. The chain has TRBV3-1 and TRBJ2-1; D not certain. The V end was cut by 1 base, the J end by 7 bases, with 8 bases between. The CDR3 has 13 residues. The germline V gene encodes CDR1 LGHDT and CDR2 YNNKEL (reference sequence). The CDR3: CASSQVSRNEQFF. The CDR3 bases are TGTGCCAGCAGCCAAGTCTCGAGGAATGAGCAGTTCTTC.

The CDR3 coding sequence is TGTGCCAGCAGTGAATCGCTGGAGGAGCTTCGCACAGATACGCAGTATTTT. Protein sequence: CASSESLEELRTDTQYF. This chain joins TRBV25-1 and TRBJ2-3; D perhaps matches TRBD2 (5 bases). The germline V gene encodes CDR1 MGHDK and CDR2 SYGVNS. This CDR3 spans 17 amino acids. The ends were cut back, 1 base at V and 1 base at J, with 15 bases in the middle.

This clonotype was seen only a few times. CDR3 amino acids: CASSLAGRMNTEAFF. The CDR3, as DNA: TGTGCCAGCAGTTTGGCCGGCCGAATGAACACTGAAGCTTTCTTT. V and J are TRBV27 and TRBJ1-1; no clear D gene. The V and J ends lost 3 bases and 0 bases respectively, with 11 bases between them. Germline-derived CDR1 and CDR2 are MNHEY and SMNVEV (reference sequence). The CDR3 spans 15 residues.

This chain joins TRBV2 and TRBJ2-1; possibly TRBD2 for D (6 bases). This CDR3 comprises 15 residues. V was clipped by 7 bases and J by 7 bases, with 20 bases between them. Germline CDR1 is SNHLY and CDR2 is FYNNEI. CDR3 protein: CASMGRGLRWNEQFF. As DNA, the CDR3 is TGTGCCAGCATGGGGCGGGGACTCCGCTGGAATGAGCAGTTCTTC.

The chain joins TRBV3-1 to TRBJ2-3, with D maybe TRBD2 (6 bases). The CDR3 covers 15 residues. Looked up from germline, CDR1 is LGHDT and CDR2 is YNNKEL (reference sequence). The V and J ends lost 1 base and 5 bases respectively, with 13 bases between them. DNA for the CDR3: TGTGCCAGCAGCCAAGGCTACGGGGAGGAAGATACGCAGTATTTT. Translating gives CASSQGYGEEDTQYF.

For the CDR3, the DNA is TGTGCCAGCAGCTTAGTCGTGCCCTACGAGCAGTACTTC. It specifies CASSLVVPYEQYF. J is TRBJ2-7 and V is TRBV11-2, with D hard to call. Germline V lookup: CDR1 SGHAT, CDR2 FQNNGV. This CDR3 spans 13 amino acids. V was shortened by 1 base and J by 2 bases, with 6 bases between the two germline ends. The complete variable domain, with remaining parts taken from reference TRBV11-2 and TRBJ2-7, reads EAGVAQSPRYKIIEKRQSVAFWCNPISGHATLYWYQQILGQGPKLLIQFQNNGVVDDSQLPKDRFSAERLKGVDSTLKIQPAKLEDSAVYLCASSLVVPYEQYFGPGTRLTVT.

The chain combines TRBV28 with TRBJ2-5, with unresolved D. Per the germline V gene, CDR1 is MDHEN and CDR2 is SYDVKM. Between the trimmed V and J ends, which lost 4 bases and 5 bases, there was a span of 11 bases. The CDR3 contains 13 residues. CDR3 coding DNA: TGTGCCAGCAGTTCCACGAGGCGGGAGACCCAGTACTTC. Amino acid sequence: CASSSTRRETQYF.

This chain connects TRBV5-1 to TRBJ2-7; either TRBD1 or TRBD2 may supply D (5 bases each). The CDR3 runs to 14 residues. Looked up from germline, CDR1 is SGHRS and CDR2 is YFSETQ. Trimming pared 2 bases from V and 3 bases from J, leaving 12 bases between. The CDR3 DNA is TGCGCCAGCAGCTTAGGGGACGGCTTCTACGAGCAGTACTTC. It is translated as CASSLGDGFYEQYF.

J is TRBJ1-6 and V is TRBV5-1; D remains ambiguous. Germline CDR1 reads SGHRS; CDR2 reads YFSETQ. V lost 0 bases and J lost 4, with 8 bases in between. The CDR3 consists of 15 residues. The CDR3 DNA sequence: TGCGCCAGCAGCTTGGCCGAAGGGTATAATTCACCCCTCCACTTT. This codes for CASSLAEGYNSPLHF.

The chain carries TRBV5-5 and TRBJ2-5, with TRBD1 identical over 8 bases. This CDR3 has 17 residues. The germline CDR1 and CDR2 sequences are SGHKS and YYEKEE (reference sequence). With 0 bases clipped from V and 4 bases from J, the junction kept 11 bases outside the gene matches. The CDR3 bases are TGTGCCAGCAGCTTGGAAGGACAGGGTCTTTTTGGAGAGACCCAGTACTTC. Translating gives CASSLEGQGLFGETQYF.

This rearrangement joins TRBV5-6 to TRBJ1-2; tentative D call: TRBD1 (5 bases). The CDR3 consists of 15 residues. Deletions cut 1 base from V and 2 bases from J, with 12 bases between. The germline gives CDR1 SGHDT, CDR2 YYEEEE. DNA for the CDR3: TGTGCCAGCAGCTTGACGGCAGGGCCCAACTATGGCTACACCTTC. It translates to CASSLTAGPNYGYTF.

The chain employs TRBV19 and TRBJ2-3; the D gene is possibly TRBD1 (6 bases). This CDR3 is built from 13 residues. The germline CDR1 and CDR2 sequences are LNHDA and SQIVND (reference sequence). V lost 10 bases and J lost 3, with 14 bases in between. The CDR3 DNA is TGTGCCACCCGTTTGGGGGCTACAGATACGCAGTATTTT. This gives the protein CATRLGATDTQYF. Filled out from reference TRBV19 and TRBJ2-3, the complete variable domain reads DGGITQSPKYLFRKEGQNVTLSCEQNLNHDAMYWYRQDPGQGLRLIYYSQIVNDFQKGDIAEGYSVSREKKESFPLTVTSAQKNPTAFYLCATRLGATDTQYFGPGTRLTVL.

The chain uses TRBV7-9 and TRBJ2-7, with a weak D call TRBD1 (5 bases). Germline loops: CDR1 SEHNR, CDR2 FQNEAQ (reference sequence). CDR3 length equals 15 residues. Trimming left V 1 base short and J 2 bases short, with 12 bases between. The CDR3 here is CASSLEGAYPYEQYF. CDR3 DNA sequence: TGTGCCAGCAGCTTAGAAGGGGCTTATCCCTACGAGCAGTACTTC.

The chain uses TRBV29-1 and TRBJ1-1; no firm D call. Trimming took off 3 bases at V and 1 base at J, with 9 bases between the two ends. Germline V gene data show CDR1 as SQVTM and CDR2 as ANQGSEA. The CDR3 covers 13 residues. The CDR3 here is CSVDMTGNTEAFF. DNA for the CDR3: TGCAGCGTTGATATGACGGGGAACACTGAAGCTTTCTTT.

The J gene is TRBJ2-2, the V gene TRBV6-5, with unresolved D. This CDR3 contains 19 residues. V was shortened by 0 bases and J by 0 bases, with 17 bases between the two germline ends. CDR1 MNHEY and CDR2 SVGAGI come from the germline V gene. The CDR3 nucleotides read TGTGCCAGCAGTTACTCGGGCAGTATACCCCTCGCGAACACCGGGGAGCTGTTTTTT. Amino acids: CASSYSGSIPLANTGELFF.

The V gene is TRBV20-1, the J gene TRBJ2-7; D perhaps matches TRBD2 (5 bases). The CDR3 contains 13 residues. The germline gives CDR1 DFQATT, CDR2 SNEGSKA (reference sequence). V lost 1 base and J lost 0, with 7 bases in between. The CDR3 coding sequence is TGCAGTGCTAGAGCTAGCTACTCCTACGAGCAGTACTTC. Protein sequence: CSARASYSYEQYF.

Here the CDR3 DNA reads TGTGCCAGCATGGGGACGCTGGGGACTGAAGCTTTCTTT. Translating gives CASMGTLGTEAFF. This chain uses TRBV2 with TRBJ1-1; D perhaps matches TRBD1 (5 bases). This CDR3 has 13 residues. In germline, CDR1 is SNHLY, CDR2 FYNNEI. V was trimmed by 7 bases and J by 5 bases, leaving 14 bases between them.

The chain uses TRBV6-2 or TRBV6-3 and TRBJ2-7; D is perhaps TRBD1 (5 bases). Germline values: CDR1 MNHEY, CDR2 SVGEGT. The CDR3 totals 15 residues. Trimming shortened V by 2 bases and J by 0 bases, and 11 bases separated the two germline ends. CDR3 in amino acids: CASSYDAGFSYEQYF. Written as DNA, the CDR3 is TGTGCCAGCAGTTACGACGCAGGGTTCTCCTACGAGCAGTACTTC.